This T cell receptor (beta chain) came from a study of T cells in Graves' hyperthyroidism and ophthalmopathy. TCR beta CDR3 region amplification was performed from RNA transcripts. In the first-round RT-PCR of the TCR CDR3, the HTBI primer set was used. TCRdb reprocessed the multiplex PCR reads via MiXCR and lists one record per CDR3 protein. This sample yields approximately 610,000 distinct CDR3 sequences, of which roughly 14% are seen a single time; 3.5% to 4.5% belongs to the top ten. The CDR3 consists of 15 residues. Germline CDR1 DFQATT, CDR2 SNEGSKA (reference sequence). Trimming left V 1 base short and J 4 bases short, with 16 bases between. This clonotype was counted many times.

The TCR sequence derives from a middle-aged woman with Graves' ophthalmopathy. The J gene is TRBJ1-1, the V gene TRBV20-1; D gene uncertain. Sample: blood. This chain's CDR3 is CSARGRVVRGTEAFF. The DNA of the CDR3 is TGCAGTGCTAGAGGCCGGGTTGTTCGGGGCACTGAAGCTTTCTTT.